Here is one T cell receptor (beta chain) with its context. Its specificity is unknown. Each donor's status was that of a healthy bone marrow donor. The data originate from a study of cytomegalovirus exposure and HLA in healthy donors. General study points: It was taken for granted in presence/absence analyses that sequencing depth across donors was roughly uniform. Later on, an analysis found that several of the most significant clusters appeared to be linked to common viral pathogens, which included parvovirus B19.

The junction had 13 bases not matched to a gene; V was cut back by 6 bases and J by 2 bases. The CDR3 extends over 17 amino acids. Germline-derived CDR1 and CDR2 are MRHNA and SNTAGT. PCR was performed using 60 Vbeta and 13 Jbeta primers. Clones were sequenced by immunoSEQ multiplex PCR, and TCRdb holds only the in-frame ones, with some missing. The repertoire includes 150,000 to 200,000 clones, 60% to 85% of them detected once, and about 1% sits in the top ten. Sequencing used PBMCs. The J gene is TRBJ1-5, the V gene TRBV6-4, with 7 bases lining up with TRBD1. This receptor was taken from a woman aged 40 to 50 in good health and CMV-seronegative. Written as DNA, the CDR3 is TGTGCCAGCAGAGCCCTGACAGGGTCCCCCCGCAATCAGCCCCAGCATTTT. Translating gives CASRALTGSPRNQPQHF.